This TCR beta chain was found in a study of shared clonotypes between healthy human individuals. Across the study: Donors had three CD4 naive, three CD4 memory, two CD8 naive and one CD8 memory plate apiece.

Study results and caveats: What naive subsets generally showed was a larger estimated richness than memory subsets showed.

Assay used: immunoSEQ multiplex PCR; TCRdb lists only in-frame clones, some missing. Of fewer than 2.5 million clones listed, approximately 93% are singletons. Trimming cost V 4 bases and J 1 base, with 11 bases left between them. Looked up from germline, CDR1 is SGHRS and CDR2 is YFSETQ. This CDR3 is 14 amino acids long. Comment on this clone: What it binds is not known.

The sequencing input was naive CD4+ T cells from PBMCs. Described subset: CD45RA+ positively selected. This chain connects TRBV5-1 to TRBJ1-1; maybe TRBD1 (5 bases). The source is a man between 18 and 29 years old in good health. Some clones in this sample may be carry-over from other donors' samples. The CDR3 DNA sequence: TGCGCCAGCAGCCGACAGCGCGAGAACACTGAAGCTTTCTTT. Protein sequence: CASSRQRENTEAFF.